Below are 11 T cell receptor beta chains sequenced from a single sample in a study of blood T cell repertoires in COVID-19. Some clones are missing from TCRdb's copy, which holds only in-frame ones; the method was immunoSEQ multiplex PCR. The data contain approximately 150,000 clones, 80% to 90% of them singletons. Input material: PBMCs or T cells enriched from blood (not recorded which). These receptors originate from a man aged 45-65 years who had recovered from COVID-19.

The genes are TRBV10-3 and TRBJ1-4, with 10 bases lining up with TRBD1. This CDR3 spans 16 amino acids. The V and J ends lost 6 bases and 5 bases, in that order; junction bases with no gene match: 9. CDR1 and CDR2 from the germline V gene are ENHRY and SYGVKD. CDR3 bases: TGTGCCATCAGCCAGGCCGCGGGACAGGGGAATGAAAAACTGTTTTTT. Translating it yields CAISQAAGQGNEKLFF.

The V gene is TRBV5-1, the J gene TRBJ2-7; 12 bases line up with TRBD2. CDR3 length: 16 residues. Germline V gives CDR1 SGHRS, CDR2 YFSETQ. Trimming took 4 bases from V and 1 from J; bases not matched to a gene: 6. The CDR3 region is CASSGQLAGGSYEQYF. CDR3 bases: TGCGCCAGCAGCGGACAACTAGCGGGGGGATCCTACGAGCAGTACTTC.

This clone showed up just once. The chain joins TRBV11-2 to TRBJ1-6, with D tentatively TRBD1 (6 bases). The ends were cut back, 2 bases at V and 7 bases at J, with 9 bases in the middle. Germline V gene lookup returns CDR1 SGHAT and CDR2 FQNNGV. There are 14 residues in the CDR3. The DNA of the CDR3 is TGTGCCAGCAGCTTAAACAGGGTGAATTCACCCCTCCACTTT. Its translation: CASSLNRVNSPLHF. The variable domain in full, with the rest retrieved from reference TRBV11-2 and TRBJ1-6, is EAGVAQSPRYKIIEKRQSVAFWCNPISGHATLYWYQQILGQGPKLLIQFQNNGVVDDSQLPKDRFSAERLKGVDSTLKIQPAKLEDSAVYLCASSLNRVNSPLHFGNGTRLTVT.

This clone was detected only a few times. V and J are TRBV30 and TRBJ1-1; tentative D call: TRBD1 (6 bases). The CDR3 runs to 14 residues. The germline CDR1 and CDR2 sequences are GTSNPN and SVGIG (reference sequence). Trimming removed 1 base at V and 3 bases at J, with 12 bases between. In nucleotides, the CDR3 is TGTGCCTGGAGTGATCAACAGGGCCACACTGAAGCTTTCTTT. Translating it yields CAWSDQQGHTEAFF.

This sequence joins TRBV6-5 and TRBJ1-6; maybe TRBD1 (6 bases). The ends were cut back, 6 bases at V and 6 bases at J, with 12 bases in the middle. Looked up from germline, CDR1 is MNHEY and CDR2 is SVGAGI. The CDR3 length is 14 residues. For the CDR3, the DNA is TGTGCCAGCAGAGGGGGGGGGTTTAATTCACCCCTCCACTTT. Its protein product is CASRGGGFNSPLHF.

This rearrangement joins TRBV6-5 to TRBJ1-1, with D hard to call. The V end was cut by 4 bases, the J end by 0 bases, with 6 bases between. The CDR3 totals 13 residues. Germline V gives CDR1 MNHEY, CDR2 SVGAGI. Here the CDR3 reads CASSSRLNTEAFF. The CDR3 region has the DNA TGTGCCAGCAGTTCCAGATTGAACACTGAAGCTTTCTTT.

The V gene is TRBV3-1 (or the pseudogene TRBV3-2), the J gene TRBJ2-5, with 12 bases that match TRBD2. Germline assignment: CDR1 LGHDT and CDR2 YNNKEL (reference sequence). V was pared by 1 base and J by 1 base, with 10 bases of the junction left unmatched. The CDR3 loop spans 19 amino acids. The DNA for the CDR3 is TGTGCCAGCAGCCAAGGGACTAGCGGGGCCCTCGGGGTCCAAGAGACCCAGTACTTC. Its protein product is CASSQGTSGALGVQETQYF.

The chain carries TRBV2 and TRBJ1-1, with D unresolved. CDR3 length: 12 residues. The germline V gene encodes CDR1 SNHLY and CDR2 FYNNEI. The V and J ends lost 4 bases and 4 bases respectively, with 7 bases between them. This CDR3 is CASSVFSTEAFF. The CDR3 nucleotides read TGTGCCAGCAGTGTTTTTAGCACTGAAGCTTTCTTT.

The J gene is TRBJ2-3, the V gene TRBV2, with 9 bases identical to TRBD2. V shed 6 bases, J shed 7 bases, and the junction held 8 bases outside the gene matches. The CDR3 covers 14 residues. The germline CDR1 and CDR2 sequences are SNHLY and FYNNEI. The CDR3 protein is CASRVAGAGNTQYF. In nucleotides, the CDR3 is TGTGCCAGCAGAGTAGCGGGGGCCGGTAATACGCAGTATTTT.

V usage is TRBV6-5 and J usage is TRBJ1-1; D not resolved. V lost 10 bases, J lost 5 bases, and 8 bases lay in between. Per the germline V gene, CDR1 is MNHEY and CDR2 is SVGAGI. The CDR3 is made up of 10 amino acids. Here the CDR3 reads CATGVTEAFF. The CDR3 coding sequence is TGTGCCACCGGGGTGACTGAAGCTTTCTTT.

This chain connects TRBV2 to TRBJ2-7, with D unclear. The CDR3 has 10 amino acids. Trimming cost V 7 bases and J 6 bases, with 7 bases left between them. In germline, CDR1 is SNHLY, CDR2 FYNNEI. CDR3 protein: CASTSLEQYF. CDR3 nucleotide sequence: TGTGCCAGCACTAGTCTCGAGCAGTACTTC.